This T cell receptor beta chain came from a study of OX40 agonist ivuxolimab in advanced cancers. On the study more broadly: Patients treated during dose escalation were battling hepatocellular carcinoma, melanoma, renal cell or head and neck cancer.

The data were produced by immunoSEQ multiplex PCR, yet TCRdb's version contains in-frame clones alone and is incomplete. The sample carries 100,000 to 120,000 clones, approximately 89% recorded once. This CDR3 comprises 14 residues. Germline V lookup: CDR1 SGHTA, CDR2 FQGNSA. The V end lost 1 base, the J end lost 10 bases, and 15 bases lay between the germline ends. The chain couples TRBV7-2 to TRBJ2-3, with D maybe TRBD2 (6 bases). The clonotype comes from an adult with an advanced solid tumor such as melanoma, head and neck, liver or kidney cancer. The input for sequencing was CD4+ or CD8+ T cells sorted from blood, taken in a trial of the OX40 agonist ivuxolimab. CDR3 residues: CASSLELARDAQYF. CDR3 DNA: TGTGCCAGCAGCTTAGAACTAGCTAGGGATGCGCAGTATTTT.